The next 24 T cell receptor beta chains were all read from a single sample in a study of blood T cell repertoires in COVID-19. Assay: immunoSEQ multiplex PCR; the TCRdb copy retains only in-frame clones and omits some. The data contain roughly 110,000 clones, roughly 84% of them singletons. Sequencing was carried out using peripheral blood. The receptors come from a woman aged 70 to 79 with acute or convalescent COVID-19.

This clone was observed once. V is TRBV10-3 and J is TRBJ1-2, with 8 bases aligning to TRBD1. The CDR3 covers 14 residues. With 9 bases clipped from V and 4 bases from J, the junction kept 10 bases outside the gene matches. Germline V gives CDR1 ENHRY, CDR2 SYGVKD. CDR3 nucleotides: TGTGCCATAAAGCCAGGGGGCGTGGGCTATGGCTACACCTTC. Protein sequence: CAIKPGGVGYGYTF.

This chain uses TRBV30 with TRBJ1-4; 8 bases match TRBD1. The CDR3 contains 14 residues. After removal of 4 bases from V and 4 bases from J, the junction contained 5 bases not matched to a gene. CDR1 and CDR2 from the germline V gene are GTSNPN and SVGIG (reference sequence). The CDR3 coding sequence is TGTGCCTGGAAGGGGGGACAGGATAATGAAAAACTGTTTTTT. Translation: CAWKGGQDNEKLFF.

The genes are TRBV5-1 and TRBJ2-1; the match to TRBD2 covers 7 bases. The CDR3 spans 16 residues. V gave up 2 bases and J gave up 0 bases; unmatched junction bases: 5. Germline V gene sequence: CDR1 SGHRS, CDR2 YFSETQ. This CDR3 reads CASSFTSVSSYNEQFF. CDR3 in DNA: TGCGCCAGCAGCTTTACTAGCGTGAGCTCCTACAATGAGCAGTTCTTC.

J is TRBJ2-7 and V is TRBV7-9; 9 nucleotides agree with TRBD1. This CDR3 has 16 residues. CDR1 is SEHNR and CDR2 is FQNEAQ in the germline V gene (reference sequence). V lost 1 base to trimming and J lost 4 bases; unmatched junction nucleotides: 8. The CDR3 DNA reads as TGTGCCAGCAGCTTAGGTCCCGGGACAGGGCCTTACGAGCAGTACTTC. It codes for CASSLGPGTGPYEQYF. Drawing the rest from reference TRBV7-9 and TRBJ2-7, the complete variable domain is DTGVSQNPRHKITKRGQNVTFRCDPISEHNRLYWYRQTLGQGPEFLTYFQNEAQLEKSRLLSDRFSAERPKGSFSTLEIQRTEQGDSAMYLCASSLGPGTGPYEQYFGPGTRLTVT.

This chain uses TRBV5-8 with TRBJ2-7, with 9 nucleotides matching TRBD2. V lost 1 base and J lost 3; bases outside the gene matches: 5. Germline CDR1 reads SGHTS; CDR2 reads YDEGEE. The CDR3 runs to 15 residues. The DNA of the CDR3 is TGTGCCAGCAGCTTGAGAGCGGGAGGTTACTACGAGCAGTACTTC. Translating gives CASSLRAGGYYEQYF.

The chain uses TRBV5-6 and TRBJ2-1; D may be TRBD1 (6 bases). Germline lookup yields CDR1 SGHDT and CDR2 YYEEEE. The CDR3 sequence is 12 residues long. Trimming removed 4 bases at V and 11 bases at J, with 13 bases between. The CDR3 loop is CASSQGTYQQFF. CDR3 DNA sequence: TGTGCCAGCAGCCAGGGGACCTACCAGCAGTTCTTC.

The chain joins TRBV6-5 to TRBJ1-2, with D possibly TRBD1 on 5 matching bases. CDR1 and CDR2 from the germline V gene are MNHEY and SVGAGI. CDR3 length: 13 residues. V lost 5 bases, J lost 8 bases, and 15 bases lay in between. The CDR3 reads CASSTPGGVGYTF. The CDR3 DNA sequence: TGTGCCAGCAGTACCCCCGGAGGGGTAGGCTACACCTTC.

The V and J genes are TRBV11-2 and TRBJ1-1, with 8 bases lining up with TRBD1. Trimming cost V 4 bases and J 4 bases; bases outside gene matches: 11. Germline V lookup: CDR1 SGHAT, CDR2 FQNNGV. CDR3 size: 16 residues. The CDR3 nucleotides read TGTGCCAGCAGCTCACTCCAATGGACAGGGTCCACTGAAGCTTTCTTT. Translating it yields CASSSLQWTGSTEAFF.

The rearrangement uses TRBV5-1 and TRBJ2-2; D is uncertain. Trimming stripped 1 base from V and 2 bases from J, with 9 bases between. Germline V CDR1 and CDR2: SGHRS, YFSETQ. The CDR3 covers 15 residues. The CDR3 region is CASSLTQANTGELFF. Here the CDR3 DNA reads TGCGCCAGCAGCTTGACCCAGGCCAACACCGGGGAGCTGTTTTTT.

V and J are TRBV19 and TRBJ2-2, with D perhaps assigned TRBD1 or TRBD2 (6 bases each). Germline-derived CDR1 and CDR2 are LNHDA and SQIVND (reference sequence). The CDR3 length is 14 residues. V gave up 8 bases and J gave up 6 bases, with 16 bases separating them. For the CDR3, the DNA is TGTGCCAGTGGTAGGGGGACTGGCGCCGGGGAGCTGTTTTTT. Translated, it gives CASGRGTGAGELFF.

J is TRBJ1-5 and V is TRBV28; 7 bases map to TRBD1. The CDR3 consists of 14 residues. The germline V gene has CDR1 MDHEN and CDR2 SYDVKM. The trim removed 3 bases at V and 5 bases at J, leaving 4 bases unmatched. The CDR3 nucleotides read TGTGCCAGCAGTTTGGTCAGGGGGGATCAGCCCCAGCATTTT. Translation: CASSLVRGDQPQHF.

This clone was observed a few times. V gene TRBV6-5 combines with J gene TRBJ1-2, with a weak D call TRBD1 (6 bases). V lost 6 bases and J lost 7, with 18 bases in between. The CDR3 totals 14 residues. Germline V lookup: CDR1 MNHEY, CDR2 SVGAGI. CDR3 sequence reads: CASRGSGTMSGYTF. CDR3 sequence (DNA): TGTGCCAGCAGAGGCTCCGGGACAATGAGTGGCTACACCTTC.

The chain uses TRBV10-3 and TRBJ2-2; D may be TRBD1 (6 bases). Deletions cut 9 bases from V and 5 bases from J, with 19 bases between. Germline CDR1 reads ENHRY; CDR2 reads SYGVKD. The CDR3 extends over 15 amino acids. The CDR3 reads CAMGAGAPQTGELFF. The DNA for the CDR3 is TGTGCCATGGGGGCAGGGGCCCCCCAGACCGGGGAGCTGTTTTTT.

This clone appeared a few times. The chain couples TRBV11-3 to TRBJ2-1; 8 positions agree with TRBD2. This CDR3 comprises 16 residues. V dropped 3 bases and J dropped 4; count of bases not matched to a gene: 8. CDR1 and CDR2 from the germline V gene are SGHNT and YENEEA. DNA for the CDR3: TGTGCCAGCAGCTTTCGACGGGGGGGCTTTTACAATGAGCAGTTCTTC. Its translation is CASSFRRGGFYNEQFF.

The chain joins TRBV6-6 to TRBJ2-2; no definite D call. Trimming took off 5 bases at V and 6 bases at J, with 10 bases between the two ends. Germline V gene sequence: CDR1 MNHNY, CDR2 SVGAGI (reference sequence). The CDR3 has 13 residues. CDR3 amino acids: CASSQSLSGELFF. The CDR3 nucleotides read TGTGCCAGCAGTCAATCCTTGTCCGGGGAGCTGTTTTTT.

CDR3 in DNA: TGTGCCAGTAGTGGCGCCTTAAGCGGCACTGAAGCTTTCTTT. Translated: CASSGALSGTEAFF. This sequence joins TRBV19 and TRBJ1-1, with D hard to call. The CDR3 is 14 amino acids. Germline assignment: CDR1 LNHDA and CDR2 SQIVND (reference sequence). V was shortened by 5 bases and J by 4 bases, with 14 bases between the two germline ends.

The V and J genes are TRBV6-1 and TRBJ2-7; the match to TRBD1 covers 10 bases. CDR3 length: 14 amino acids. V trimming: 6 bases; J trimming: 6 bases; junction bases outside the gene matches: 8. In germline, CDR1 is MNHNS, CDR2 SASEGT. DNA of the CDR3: TGTGCCAGCAGCACCGGGACAGGGGTTGGCGAGCAGTACTTC. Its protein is CASSTGTGVGEQYF.

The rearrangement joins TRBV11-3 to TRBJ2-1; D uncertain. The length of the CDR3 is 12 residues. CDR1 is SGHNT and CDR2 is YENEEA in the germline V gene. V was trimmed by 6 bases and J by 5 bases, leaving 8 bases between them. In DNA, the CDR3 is TGTGCCAGCAGTGGGCGAAACAATGAGCAGTTCTTC. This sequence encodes CASSGRNNEQFF.

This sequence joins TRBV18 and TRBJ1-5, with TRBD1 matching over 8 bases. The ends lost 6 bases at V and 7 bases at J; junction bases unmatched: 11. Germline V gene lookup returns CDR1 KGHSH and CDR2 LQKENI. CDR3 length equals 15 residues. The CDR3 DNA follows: TGTGCCAGCTCCCCTGGACAGGGTCCAGGACAGCCCCAGCATTTT. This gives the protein CASSPGQGPGQPQHF.

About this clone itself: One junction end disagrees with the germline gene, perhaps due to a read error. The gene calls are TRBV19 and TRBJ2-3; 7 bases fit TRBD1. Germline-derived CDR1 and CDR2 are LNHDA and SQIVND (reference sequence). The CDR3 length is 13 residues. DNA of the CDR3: TGTGCCAGCAGTACAGGGGTTGACGATACGCAGTATTTT. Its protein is CASSTGVDDTQYF.

CDR3 bases: TGTGCCAGCACCCCGGAGGTGGGGGGGCAGTACTTC. Protein sequence: CASTPEVGGQYF. This chain uses TRBV7-9 with TRBJ2-7; tentatively, D is TRBD2 (6 bases). Germline lookup yields CDR1 SEHNR and CDR2 FQNEAQ (reference sequence). The CDR3 extends over 12 amino acids. The germline V and J ends were trimmed by 7 bases and 9 bases, with 16 bases remaining between them.

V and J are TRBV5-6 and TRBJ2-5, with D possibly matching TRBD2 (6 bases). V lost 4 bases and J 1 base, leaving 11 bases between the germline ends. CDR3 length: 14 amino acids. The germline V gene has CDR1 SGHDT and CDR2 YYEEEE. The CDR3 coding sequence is TGTGCCAGCAGCGCCCTAGCGACCCAAGAGACCCAGTACTTC. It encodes CASSALATQETQYF.

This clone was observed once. CDR3 region: CASSLGAGTSITYEQYF. In nucleotides, the CDR3 is TGTGCCAGCAGCTTAGGCGCCGGGACTAGTATAACCTACGAGCAGTACTTC. This chain connects TRBV7-2 to TRBJ2-7; 8 nucleotides match TRBD2. The CDR3 has 17 residues. Germline assignment: CDR1 SGHTA and CDR2 FQGNSA. With V trimmed by 1 base and J by 2 bases, 10 bases remained unmatched. Full variable domain (remainder filled in from reference TRBV7-2 and TRBJ2-7): GAGVSQSPSNKVTEKGKDVELRCDPISGHTALYWYRQSLGQGLEFLIYFQGNSAPDKSGLPSDRFSAERTGGSVSTLTIQRTQQEDSAVYLCASSLGAGTSITYEQYFGPGTRLTVT.

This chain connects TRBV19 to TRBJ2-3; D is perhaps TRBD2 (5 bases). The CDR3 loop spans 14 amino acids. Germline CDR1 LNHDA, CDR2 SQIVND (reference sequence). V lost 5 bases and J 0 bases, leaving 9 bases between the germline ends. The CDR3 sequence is CASSVRTSTDTQYF. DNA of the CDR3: TGTGCCAGTAGTGTCCGGACTAGCACAGATACGCAGTATTTT. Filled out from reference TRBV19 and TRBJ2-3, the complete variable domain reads DGGITQSPKYLFRKEGQNVTLSCEQNLNHDAMYWYRQDPGQGLRLIYYSQIVNDFQKGDIAEGYSVSREKKESFPLTVTSAQKNPTAFYLCASSVRTSTDTQYFGPGTRLTVL.